Reported below is one T cell receptor (beta chain). This record belongs to a study of blood T cell repertoires in COVID-19. Study-level information: Collection of acute and convalescent COVID-19 samples took place in the United States, Italy and Spain. T cells, B-cell-depleted T cells, or PBMCs supplied cDNA or gDNA.

This CDR3 region has 14 residues. CDR1 and CDR2 (germline): SGHRS, YFSETQ. Germline trimming cut 3 bases from V and 3 bases from J; bases unmatched to any gene: 5. As handled by the study authors: Nucleated cell counts were estimated from reference gene primer amplification. Produced via immunoSEQ multiplex PCR; TCRdb's table is partial and in-frame only. V, J and clone size are those of that table, while D and trimming were read from the DNA. The sample contains 60,000 to 95,000 clones, about 92% of which appear only once. What was sequenced was peripheral blood. The clonotype comes from an elderly woman with active or convalescent COVID-19. The chain links TRBV5-1 to TRBJ1-2, with TRBD1 matching over 7 bases. CDR3 coding DNA: TGCGCCAGCAGCTCTTACAGGGGCGACTATGGCTACACCTTC. It yields the protein CASSSYRGDYGYTF.